This T cell receptor beta chain came from a study of brain T cells in children with intractable seizures. Whole-study findings and limits: Pre- and post-surgery blood differed in depth, so pre-surgery absences may be undersampling. Patients' HCMV serostatus was unknown; virus specificity rests on CDR3 similarity alone.

Time point meaning: blood from clinic visit 5 months post-surgery; TSC patient then seizure free. Sequencing was limited to surgery cases with top T cell transcript signatures in brain tissue. Patients received at least one anti-epileptic drug before surgery. From germline, CDR1 is SNHLY and CDR2 FYNNEI. This CDR3 spans 14 amino acids. Deletions cut 4 bases from V and 8 bases from J, with 14 bases between. Sequencing was performed with immunoSEQ multiplex PCR; in TCRdb, only in-frame clones are kept and a portion is missing. The repertoire holds 300,000 to 400,000 clones, with more than 85% as singletons. Regarding this clone: Its antigen is as yet unknown.

Source: peripheral blood, taken about 5 months after surgery. This rearrangement joins TRBV2 to TRBJ1-4; possible D gene TRBD1, 5 bases. The clonotype originates from a boy under two years old with tuberous sclerosis and intractable seizures. The CDR3 sequence is CASSVGGVEEKLFF. In DNA form, the CDR3 reads TGTGCCAGCAGTGTCGGAGGGGTTGAGGAAAAACTGTTTTTT.